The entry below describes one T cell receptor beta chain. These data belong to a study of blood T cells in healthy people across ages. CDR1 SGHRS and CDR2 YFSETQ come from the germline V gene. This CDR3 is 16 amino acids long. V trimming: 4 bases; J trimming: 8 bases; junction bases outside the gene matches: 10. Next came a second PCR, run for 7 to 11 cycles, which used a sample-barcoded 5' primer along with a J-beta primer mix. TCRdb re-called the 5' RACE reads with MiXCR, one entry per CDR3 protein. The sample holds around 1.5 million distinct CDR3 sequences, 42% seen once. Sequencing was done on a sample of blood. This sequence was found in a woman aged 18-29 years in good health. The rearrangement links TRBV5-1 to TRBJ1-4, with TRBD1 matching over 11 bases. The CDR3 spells CASSPGTGGEKEKLFF. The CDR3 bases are TGCGCCAGCAGCCCCGGGACAGGGGGGGAGAAGGAAAAACTGTTTTTT.